The entry below describes one T cell receptor (beta chain). The data stem from a study of blood T cell repertoires in COVID-19. In the authors' methods: The assay estimated nucleated cells by amplifying reference gene primers. TCRdb's table, derived via immunoSEQ multiplex PCR, lists solely in-frame clones and lacks some. V and J calls and clone size are as listed in that table; D and trimming were resolved from the DNA. The repertoire has 70,000 to 75,000 clones, nearly 85% of them found once; the top ten carry 1.8%. The V and J ends lost 7 bases and 2 bases respectively, with 9 bases between them. This CDR3 has 13 residues. Germline V gene lookup returns CDR1 SGHTS and CDR2 YDEGEE.

This sequence joins TRBV5-8 and TRBJ1-4; D possibly corresponds to TRBD1 (5 bases). Sequencing was done on a sample of peripheral blood. The receptor comes from a woman in her fifties or sixties with acute or convalescent COVID-19. The CDR3 is CASGGGTNEKLFF. The CDR3 DNA reads as TGTGCCAGCGGGGGAGGCACTAATGAAAAACTGTTTTTT.